One T cell receptor (beta chain) is described in this entry. Deletions cut 0 bases from V and 4 bases from J, with 13 bases between. This CDR3 is 16 amino acids long. Germline CDR1 is KGHSH and CDR2 is LQKENI. The data are from a study of blood T cell repertoires in COVID-19. Looking at the study overall: Samples came from the United States, Italy and Spain, spanning acute and convalescent COVID-19.

Sequencing was performed with immunoSEQ multiplex PCR; in TCRdb, only in-frame clones are kept and a portion is missing. The sample lists approximately 110,000 clones, 85% to 90% occurring once. The sequence derives from a woman aged 45-65 years with active or convalescent COVID-19. What was sequenced was peripheral blood. This chain links TRBV18 with TRBJ2-1, with D unresolved. CDR3 DNA sequence: TGTGCCAGCTCACCACCGATGAGCCTCGGGTACAATGAGCAGTTCTTC. Amino acids: CASSPPMSLGYNEQFF.